This TCR beta chain was sequenced in a study of T cells in Graves' hyperthyroidism and ophthalmopathy. Study-level results: The model's output predicted ophthalmopathy at a median of roughly 6.9 months prior to onset.

Source material for PBMCs was more than 7.5 ml fresh peripheral blood. This clonotype was recorded many times. Its antigen is unknown. A much larger clone is a single base away; this may be a read error. V was trimmed by 3 bases and J by 7 bases, leaving 12 bases between them. The CDR3 loop spans 13 amino acids. Germline CDR1 is KGHSH and CDR2 is LQKENI. Researchers amplified the TCR beta CDR3 regions from RNA transcripts. Using the HTBI primer set, a first-round RT-PCR was run on the TCR CDR3. One entry per CDR3 protein results from TCRdb running MiXCR on the multiplex PCR reads. In the table there are some 550,000 distinct CDR3 sequences, approximately 15% of which are singletons.

The TCR originated in a woman aged 40 to 49 with Graves' ophthalmopathy. Sequences were obtained from blood. The chain has TRBV18 and TRBJ1-2; weak D call: TRBD1 (6 bases). DNA of the CDR3: TGTGCCAGCTCACCCCACAGGGATGGTGGCTACACCTTC. This codes for CASSPHRDGGYTF.